This T cell receptor beta chain was identified during a study of blood T cell repertoires in COVID-19 (dated by TCRdb to about 2020). General notes on the study: The collaborator samples originated in the United States, Italy and Spain and spanned the acute and convalescent phases of COVID-19. Subjects who had been exposed to COVID-19, were actively infected with it, or had recovered from it provided the deeply sampled blood TCRbeta repertoires that made up the dataset. Where HLA class I and class II types were available, the types were taken from metadata supplied by the sample provider, not from assay-based typing. Samples were obtained from the ongoing ImmuneRACE study (first 160 participants) and from 950 to 1,500 subjects provided by 6 global collaborators. Sample metadata almost always included a de-identified subject ID, COVID-19 status, age in years and sex. The prospective study material was composed of cDNA or gDNA derived from T cells, B-cell-depleted T cells, or PBMCs. The repertoires were released in a freely available public database intended as a resource for research on the immune response to SARS-CoV-2.

Via the germline V gene, CDR1 is WSHSY and CDR2 SAAADI. CDR3 length: 16 amino acids, cysteine to phenylalanine. Only the CDR3 part of the read is kept: 48 bases, read in frame from the first base. V loses 6 bases at its end and J loses 4 bases; junction bases beyond the gene matches: 14. General study outcomes and caveats: The quantity of clinical and demographic metadata differed by source and by participant and was supplied without curation.

In the prospective study, participants were 18 to 89 years old, resided in about two dozen geographic areas of the United States, and were enrolled through a virtual design. Cohort assignment in the prospective study relied on participant-reported clinical history from a screening survey and a study questionnaire. For ImmuneRACE Cohort 3, a participant was defined as recovered based on two consecutive negative NP/OP PCR tests, clearance by a healthcare professional, or resolution of symptoms. In the prospective study, whole blood, serum and a nasopharyngeal or oropharyngeal swab were collected from each participant by mobile phlebotomists. Additional blood draws and questionnaires over an approximately 2-month period could optionally be provided by prospective study participants. Before DNA extraction, blood samples from the prospective study were shipped at room temperature or frozen. The immunoSEQ Assay, a bias-controlled multiplex PCR, was used to amplify TCRbeta CDR3 regions from genomic DNA. Per the original workflow: The number of nucleated cells in each sample was estimated by amplification of reference gene primers within the assay. To quantify the absolute abundance of each unique TCRbeta CDR3 rearrangement, sequence reads were collapsed and filtered. Productive Simpson clonality was computed per sample as the square root of Simpson's diversity index over productive rearrangements. Here the immuneACCESS table is served through TCRdb, limited to in-frame sequences with V and J called. Missing clones are a known gap in these copies; in checked studies unresolved V genes cover under half, and the rest lacks a known reason. Clone size and the V and J calls come from that table; the DNA yielded D and trimming. In all, the sample holds 300,000 to 400,000 clones, and about 88% of those were seen once. The top ten hold roughly 1% of the sample.

With respect to this clone: Its antigen is still unknown. One base away there is no much larger clone; base qualities are not given.

Sequencing was done on a sample of PBMCs or T cells enriched from blood (not recorded which). This chain is built from TRBV10-2 and TRBJ2-7; TRBD2 fits 8 bases in the junction. The clonotype originates from a woman in her thirties who had recovered from COVID-19. The nucleotide sequence reads TGCGCCAGCAGGGAGCCGGGGGGGCTACCCGGTTACGAGCAGTACTTC. It encodes CASREPGGLPGYEQYF.